This T cell receptor beta chain was found in a study of cytomegalovirus exposure and HLA in healthy donors. Broader study findings: Researchers counted roughly 150 TCR beta chains as cytomegalovirus-associated.

The CDR3 spans 15 residues. The germline V gene has CDR1 LNHNV and CDR2 YYDKDF (reference sequence). Trimming took 0 bases from V and 7 from J, leaving 12 bases between them. The assay was immunoSEQ multiplex PCR, and TCRdb's table has in-frame clones only and misses some. The sample includes about 280,000 clones, roughly 88% of them seen just once. On this clone itself: The antigen remains unidentified.

Sequencing was carried out using PBMCs. This receptor was taken from a woman aged 18-29 years in good health and CMV-seronegative. V and J are TRBV15 and TRBJ1-4; weak D call: TRBD1 (6 bases). This chain's CDR3 is CATSRDRGRAEKLFF. The CDR3 DNA sequence: TGTGCCACCAGCAGAGACAGGGGAAGAGCTGAAAAACTGTTTTTT.